This T cell receptor beta chain is drawn from a study of tumor and adjacent non-tumor tissue in lung cancer. Whole-study results and caveats: Tumor tissue had significantly higher TCR diversity than normal lung. Higher tumor TCR diversity was associated with shorter survival.

As for this clonotype: The antigen remains undetermined. One junction end does not reproduce the germline sequence, and a read error may be involved.

The CDR3 length is 14 residues. TCRbeta libraries were built with three rounds of nested PCR, modified from ARM-PCR. TCRdb recomputed calls from the multiplex PCR reads with MiXCR, one row per CDR3 protein. The sample contains approximately 100,000 distinct CDR3 sequences, 62% of which appear only once. No cell sorting was done before RNA was extracted from the tissue. This non-tumor lung sample came from over 3 cm beyond the tumor edge. This receptor was obtained from a man between 60 and 75 years old with non-small cell lung cancer. Input material: distant non-tumor lung tissue. V and J are TRBV12-3 or TRBV12-4 and TRBJ1-4, with TRBD1 matching over 9 bases. Here the CDR3 reads CASRPGQGYKKLLF. CDR3 DNA: TGTGCCAGCAGACCAGGACAGGGGTACAAAAAACTGTTATTT.